One sample yielded the 28 T cell receptor beta chains listed below, sequenced in a study of human thymus T cells. The protocol was immunoSEQ multiplex PCR, while the TCRdb copy is restricted to in-frame clones and leaves out a portion. Of just over 45,000 clones in the sample, roughly 94% were seen once. The sequenced sample was blood. The receptors derive from a girl under three years old with a congenital heart defect but otherwise immunologically healthy.

This chain connects TRBV15 to TRBJ2-7, with D possibly matching TRBD2 (5 bases). Between the trimmed V and J ends, which lost 0 bases and 0 bases, there was a span of 12 bases. This CDR3 is built from 16 residues. CDR1 and CDR2 from the germline V gene are LNHNV and YYDKDF (reference sequence). CDR3 residues: CATSRDRAGPSYEQYF. CDR3 DNA sequence: TGTGCCACCAGCAGAGATCGGGCGGGCCCCTCCTACGAGCAGTACTTC. Looking up the rest from reference TRBV15 and TRBJ2-7 gives the full variable domain: DAMVIQNPRYQVTQFGKPVTLSCSQTLNHNVMYWYQQKSSQAPKLLFHYYDKDFNNEADTPDNFQSRRPNTSFCFLDIRSPGLGDTAMYLCATSRDRAGPSYEQYFGPGTRLTVT.

The gene calls are TRBV5-1 and TRBJ1-2, with no clear D. The germline gives CDR1 SGHRS, CDR2 YFSETQ. The CDR3 sequence is 15 residues long. V was trimmed by 1 base and J by 5 bases, leaving 15 bases between them. The CDR3 sequence is CASSLNLLLNYGYTF. CDR3 coding DNA: TGCGCCAGCAGCTTGAACCTCTTACTTAATTATGGCTACACCTTC.

The rearrangement uses TRBV6-5 and TRBJ2-3; D is unclear. The CDR3 is 12 amino acids. Germline CDR1 reads MNHEY; CDR2 reads SVGAGI. Trimming took off 9 bases at V and 3 bases at J, with 10 bases between the two ends. The chain's CDR3 is CASYSRTDTQYF. The CDR3 coding sequence is TGTGCCAGTTATAGCAGGACAGATACGCAGTATTTT.

The rearrangement joins TRBV30 to TRBJ2-7; D is unresolved. Trimming removed 3 bases from V and 3 bases from J, with 9 bases in between. The CDR3 runs 12 residues. In germline, CDR1 is GTSNPN, CDR2 SVGIG (reference sequence). CDR3 sequence: CAWRGVLYEQYF. The CDR3 DNA reads as TGTGCCTGGAGGGGCGTACTCTACGAGCAGTACTTC. Filled out from reference TRBV30 and TRBJ2-7, the complete variable domain reads SQTIHQWPATLVQPVGSPLSLECTVEGTSNPNLYWYRQAAGRGLQLLFYSVGIGQISSEVPQNLSASRPQDRQFILSSKKLLLSDSGFYLCAWRGVLYEQYFGPGTRLTVT.

The chain combines TRBV5-4 with TRBJ2-5, with TRBD1 matching 8 bases. The CDR3 sequence is 14 residues long. Germline loops: CDR1 SGHNT, CDR2 YYREEE (reference sequence). Germline trimming cut 3 bases from V and 3 bases from J; bases unmatched to any gene: 4. The CDR3 nucleotides are TGTGCCAGCAGCTCCTTGACAGGGGAAGAGACCCAGTACTTC. Protein: CASSSLTGEETQYF.

The rearrangement uses TRBV7-2 and TRBJ2-7; D remains unclear. The CDR3 loop spans 13 amino acids. V was pared by 1 base and J by 3 bases, with 7 bases between. In germline, CDR1 is SGHTA, CDR2 FQGNSA. The DNA of the CDR3 is TGTGCCAGCAGCTTAGGTGTCAACTACGAGCAGTACTTC. It specifies CASSLGVNYEQYF.

The V and J genes are TRBV7-2 and TRBJ2-3; no clear D. Germline CDR1 is SGHTA and CDR2 is FQGNSA. V lost 4 bases and J 5 bases, leaving 7 bases between the germline ends. The CDR3 spans 12 residues. The CDR3 DNA is TGTGCCAGCAGCTCTAAGGGAGATACGCAGTATTTT. It is translated as CASSSKGDTQYF.

This clone was seen a single time. V gene TRBV28 combines with J gene TRBJ2-3, with 9 positions matching TRBD2. Germline CDR1 MDHEN, CDR2 SYDVKM. This CDR3 contains 16 residues. Unmatched junction bases numbered 10, after V lost 7 bases and J lost 2 bases. CDR3 in DNA: TGTGCCAGCACCGCAGGTGCGGGAGGGATCACAGATACGCAGTATTTT. It specifies CASTAGAGGITDTQYF.

The chain is built from TRBV5-1 and TRBJ2-3; D is uncertain. CDR1 and CDR2 (germline): SGHRS, YFSETQ. Trimming stripped 1 base from V and 3 bases from J, with 0 bases between. This CDR3 contains 11 residues. The CDR3 nucleotides are TGCGCCAGCAGCTTGACAGATACGCAGTATTTT. It translates to CASSLTDTQYF. Based on the CDR3 plus reference TRBV5-1 and TRBJ2-3, the full variable domain is KAGVTQTPRYLIKTRGQQVTLSCSPISGHRSVSWYQQTPGQGLQFLFEYFSETQRNKGNFPGRFSGRQFSNSRSEMNVSTLELGDSALYLCASSLTDTQYFGPGTRLTVL.

The chain couples TRBV28 to TRBJ2-2, with D possibly being TRBD1 (6 bases). The CDR3 sequence is 13 residues long. Germline V CDR1 and CDR2: MDHEN, SYDVKM. Trimming removed 1 base at V and 6 bases at J, with 6 bases between. This CDR3 is CASSLYRAGELFF. The CDR3 bases are TGTGCCAGCAGTTTATACAGGGCCGGGGAGCTGTTTTTT.

The chain is built from TRBV25-1 and TRBJ2-7; TRBD2 is a possible D gene (6 bases). The CDR3 is 16 amino acids. In germline, CDR1 is MGHDK, CDR2 SYGVNS. Trimming pared 1 base from V and 3 bases from J, leaving 16 bases between. CDR3 sequence reads: CASSELGPAGLYEQYF. CDR3 in DNA: TGTGCCAGCAGTGAATTAGGACCAGCGGGCCTCTACGAGCAGTACTTC.

This chain uses TRBV19 with TRBJ2-2; 11 positions agree with TRBD1. After removal of 6 bases from V and 6 bases from J, the junction contained 3 bases not matched to a gene. The CDR3 has 14 amino acids. Germline V lookup: CDR1 LNHDA, CDR2 SQIVND (reference sequence). The chain's CDR3 is CASRPGQGAGELFF. DNA for the CDR3: TGTGCCAGTAGGCCGGGACAGGGGGCCGGGGAGCTGTTTTTT. Based on the CDR3 plus reference TRBV19 and TRBJ2-2, the full variable domain is DGGITQSPKYLFRKEGQNVTLSCEQNLNHDAMYWYRQDPGQGLRLIYYSQIVNDFQKGDIAEGYSVSREKKESFPLTVTSAQKNPTAFYLCASRPGQGAGELFFGEGSRLTVL.

This clone was seen a single time. The CDR3 sequence: CASSSGSLNEKLFF. The DNA for the CDR3 is TGTGCCAGCAGTTCCGGGTCACTCAATGAAAAACTGTTTTTT. This rearrangement joins TRBV27 to TRBJ1-4; D is undetermined. Germline values: CDR1 MNHEY, CDR2 SMNVEV (reference sequence). This CDR3 contains 14 residues. The germline V and J ends were trimmed by 4 bases and 5 bases, with 11 bases remaining between them.

The rearrangement joins TRBV12-2 to TRBJ1-1. TRBV12-2 is deemed a pseudogene. The CDR3 totals 15 residues. CDR3 nucleotide sequence: TGTGCAAGTCGCCTGAAGTGGAGCCCGAACACTGAAGCTTTCTTT. Translating it yields CASRLKWSPNTEAFF.

This chain joins TRBV9 and TRBJ1-4; possible D gene TRBD1, 5 bases. Trimming took off 4 bases at V and 7 bases at J, with 17 bases between the two ends. Germline lookup yields CDR1 SGDLS and CDR2 YYNGEE. This CDR3 is built from 15 residues. The CDR3 nucleotides are TGTGCCAGCAGCTTGGGAACGGGACTCGGTGAAAAACTGTTTTTT. Its translation: CASSLGTGLGEKLFF.

On this clone: At one end, the junction sequence differs from germline, possibly due to a read error. V usage is TRBV7-7 and J usage is TRBJ2-1, with 9 nucleotides matching TRBD2. Per germline, CDR1 SSHAT and CDR2 FNYEAQ (reference sequence). CDR3 length equals 15 residues. CDR3 in amino acids: CASSLAGASYNEQFF. DNA for the CDR3: TGTGCTAGCAGCTTAGCGGGAGCTTCCTACAATGAGCAGTTCTTC.

In DNA form, the CDR3 reads TGCGCCAGCAGTGAGGCCGGGACCCTCAAGGGGGAGCTGTTTTTT. It is translated as CASSEAGTLKGELFF. The gene calls are TRBV10-2 and TRBJ2-2; D might be TRBD1 or TRBD2, each matching 5 bases. Trimming pared 2 bases from V and 8 bases from J, leaving 15 bases between. The CDR3 is made up of 15 amino acids. The germline V gene has CDR1 WSHSY and CDR2 SAAADI.

The chain links TRBV5-6 to TRBJ1-2; 7 nucleotides agree with TRBD1. Germline trimming cut 0 bases from V and 3 bases from J; bases unmatched to any gene: 11. The CDR3 runs to 17 residues. The germline CDR1 and CDR2 sequences are SGHDT and YYEEEE. CDR3: CASSLGVRQGVYYGYTF. The CDR3, as DNA: TGTGCCAGCAGCTTGGGGGTCCGACAGGGCGTTTACTATGGCTACACCTTC.

The chain links TRBV4-2 to TRBJ2-2, with TRBD1 as a possible D gene (6 bases). CDR3 length equals 18 residues. CDR1 LGHNA and CDR2 YNFKEQ come from the germline V gene. The germline V and J ends were trimmed by 1 base and 2 bases, with 17 bases remaining between them. Here the CDR3 reads CASSQAAPRTANTGELFF. The CDR3 nucleotides read TGTGCCAGCAGCCAAGCTGCTCCCAGGACAGCCAACACCGGGGAGCTGTTTTTT.

J is TRBJ2-7 and V is TRBV10-3, with 8 bases matching TRBD2. The CDR3 extends over 15 amino acids. V dropped 8 bases and J dropped 1; count of bases not matched to a gene: 10. CDR1 ENHRY and CDR2 SYGVKD come from the germline V gene. CDR3 loop: CAIVFMSGRSYEQYF. The CDR3 DNA follows: TGTGCCATCGTTTTTATGAGCGGGAGATCCTACGAGCAGTACTTC.

V gene TRBV2 combines with J gene TRBJ2-1; 8 bases fit TRBD2. The junction had 6 bases not matched to a gene; V was cut back by 6 bases and J by 8 bases. This CDR3 has 13 amino acids. The germline V gene encodes CDR1 SNHLY and CDR2 FYNNEI. The CDR3 protein is CASRSGLEHEQFF. The CDR3 DNA follows: TGTGCCAGCAGGTCGGGACTAGAACATGAGCAGTTCTTC.

The gene calls are TRBV30 and TRBJ2-1; D is unclear. From germline, CDR1 is GTSNPN and CDR2 SVGIG (reference sequence). Trimming stripped 3 bases from V and 7 bases from J, with 10 bases between. The CDR3 spans 12 residues. The DNA for the CDR3 is TGTGCCTGGAGCCGGGTAGGAAATGAGCAGTTCTTC. It specifies CAWSRVGNEQFF.

This chain links TRBV7-3 with TRBJ1-5; D ambiguous. In germline, CDR1 is SGHTA, CDR2 FQGTGA. The CDR3 runs to 22 residues. Trimming stripped 5 bases from V and 5 bases from J, with 37 bases between. CDR3 DNA: TGTGCCAGCAGCCCAAGTGAGCGTATGAAACATCTGGACGGGCCTCTTTATCAGCCCCAGCATTTT. It yields the protein CASSPSERMKHLDGPLYQPQHF.

The chain employs TRBV7-9 and TRBJ1-2; perhaps TRBD1 as D (5 bases). This CDR3 comprises 14 residues. Germline assignment: CDR1 SEHNR and CDR2 FQNEAQ (reference sequence). V shed 8 bases and J shed 6 bases, with 19 bases lying between them. The CDR3 sequence is CASDELGTVDGYTF. CDR3 nucleotides: TGTGCCAGCGACGAGCTAGGGACTGTGGATGGCTACACCTTC.

The genes are TRBV28 and TRBJ2-1, with D unclear. V was pared by 2 bases and J by 7 bases, with 3 bases between. Per germline, CDR1 MDHEN and CDR2 SYDVKM. The CDR3 runs to 11 residues. The chain's CDR3 is CASSLINEQFF. As DNA, the CDR3 is TGTGCCAGCAGTTTAATAAATGAGCAGTTCTTC.

CDR3 region: CASSLNPNDPAYEQYF. DNA for the CDR3: TGTGCCAGCAGCTTAAACCCCAACGACCCTGCCTACGAGCAGTACTTC. This sequence joins TRBV11-2 and TRBJ2-7; no firm D call. The ends were cut back, 2 bases at V and 2 bases at J, with 16 bases in the middle. Germline V gives CDR1 SGHAT, CDR2 FQNNGV. This CDR3 is 16 amino acids long.

V and J are TRBV7-9 and TRBJ1-2; perhaps TRBD1 as D (5 bases). V was shortened by 8 bases and J by 8 bases, with 21 bases between the two germline ends. This CDR3 region has 14 residues. CDR1 SEHNR and CDR2 FQNEAQ come from the germline V gene (reference sequence). In DNA, the CDR3 is TGTGCCAGCGGGGGGGACTCTCCTGAGTGGGGCTACACCTTC. Residues: CASGGDSPEWGYTF.

V gene TRBV14 combines with J gene TRBJ2-2; no clear D gene. V lost 4 bases, J lost 3 bases, and 9 bases lay in between. The germline CDR1 and CDR2 sequences are SGHDN and FVKESK. The CDR3 runs to 14 residues. For the CDR3, the DNA is TGTGCCAGCAGCCCCGGGCAGTACACCGGGGAGCTGTTTTTT. The encoded protein is CASSPGQYTGELFF. Drawing the rest from reference TRBV14 and TRBJ2-2, the complete variable domain is EAGVTQFPSHSVIEKGQTVTLRCDPISGHDNLYWYRRVMGKEIKFLLHFVKESKQDESGMPNNRFLAERTGGTYSTLKVQPAELEDSGVYFCASSPGQYTGELFFGEGSRLTVL.